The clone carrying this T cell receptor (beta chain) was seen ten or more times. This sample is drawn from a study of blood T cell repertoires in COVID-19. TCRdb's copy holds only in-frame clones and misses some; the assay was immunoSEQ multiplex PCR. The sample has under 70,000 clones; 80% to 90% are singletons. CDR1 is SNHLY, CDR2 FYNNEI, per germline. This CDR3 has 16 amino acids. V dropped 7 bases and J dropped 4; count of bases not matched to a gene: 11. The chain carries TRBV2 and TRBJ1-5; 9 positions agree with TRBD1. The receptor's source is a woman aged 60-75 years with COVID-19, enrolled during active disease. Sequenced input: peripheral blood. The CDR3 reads CASTGGGTGYNQPQHF. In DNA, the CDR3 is TGTGCCAGCACTGGGGGTGGGACAGGGTATAATCAGCCCCAGCATTTT. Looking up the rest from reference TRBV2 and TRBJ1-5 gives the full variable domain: EPEVTQTPSHQVTQMGQEVILRCVPISNHLYFYWYRQILGQKVEFLVSFYNNEISEKSEIFDDQFSVERPDGSNFTLKIRSTKLEDSAMYFCASTGGGTGYNQPQHFGDGTRLSIL.